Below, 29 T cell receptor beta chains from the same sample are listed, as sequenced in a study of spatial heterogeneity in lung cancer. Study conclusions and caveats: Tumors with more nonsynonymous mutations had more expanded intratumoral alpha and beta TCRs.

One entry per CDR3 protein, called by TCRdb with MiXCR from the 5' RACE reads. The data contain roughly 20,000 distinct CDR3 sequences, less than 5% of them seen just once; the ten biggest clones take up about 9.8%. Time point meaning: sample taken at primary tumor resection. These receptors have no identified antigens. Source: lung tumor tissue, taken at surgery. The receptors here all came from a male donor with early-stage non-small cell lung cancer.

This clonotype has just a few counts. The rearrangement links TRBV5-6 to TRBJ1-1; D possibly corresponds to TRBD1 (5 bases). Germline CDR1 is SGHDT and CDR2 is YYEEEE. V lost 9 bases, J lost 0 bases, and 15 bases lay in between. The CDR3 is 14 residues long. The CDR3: CATSRQRMNTEAFF. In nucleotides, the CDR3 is TGTGCCACTTCTAGACAGCGAATGAACACTGAAGCTTTCTTT.

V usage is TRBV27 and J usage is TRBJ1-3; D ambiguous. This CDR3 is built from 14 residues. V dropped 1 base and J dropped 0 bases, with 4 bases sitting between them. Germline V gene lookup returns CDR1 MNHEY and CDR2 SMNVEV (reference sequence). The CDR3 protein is CASSLLGSGNTIYF. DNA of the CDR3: TGTGCCAGCAGTTTATTGGGCTCTGGAAACACCATATATTTT.

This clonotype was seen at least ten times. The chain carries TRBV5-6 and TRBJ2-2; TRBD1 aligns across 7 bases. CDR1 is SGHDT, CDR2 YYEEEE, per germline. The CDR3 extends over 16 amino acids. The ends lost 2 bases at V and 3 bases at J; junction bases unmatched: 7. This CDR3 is CASSFLDRDDTGELFF. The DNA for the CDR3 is TGTGCCAGCAGCTTTCTAGACAGGGATGACACCGGGGAGCTGTTTTTT. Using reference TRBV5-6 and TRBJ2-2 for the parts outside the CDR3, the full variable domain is DAGVTQSPTHLIKTRGQQVTLRCSPKSGHDTVSWYQQALGQGPQFIFQYYEEEERQRGNFPDRFSGHQFPNYSSELNVNALLLGDSALYLCASSFLDRDDTGELFFGEGSRLTVL.

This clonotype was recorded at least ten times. CDR3: CSAMSPSGGWTEAFF. The CDR3 nucleotides read TGCAGTGCTATGAGCCCCTCAGGGGGCTGGACTGAAGCTTTCTTT. The chain couples TRBV20-1 to TRBJ1-1; 8 nucleotides agree with TRBD1. The germline gives CDR1 DFQATT, CDR2 SNEGSKA (reference sequence). J lost 5 bases, V lost 4 bases, and 12 bases had no gene match. The CDR3 has 15 amino acids.

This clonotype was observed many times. The CDR3 protein is CASSYEMGSYYEQYF. In DNA form, the CDR3 reads TGTGCCAGCAGTTACGAGATGGGATCTTACTACGAGCAGTACTTC. The genes are TRBV6-2 or TRBV6-3 and TRBJ2-7; D unclear. This CDR3 spans 15 amino acids. V was shortened by 2 bases and J by 3 bases, with 14 bases between the two germline ends. Germline values: CDR1 MNHEY, CDR2 SVGEGT.

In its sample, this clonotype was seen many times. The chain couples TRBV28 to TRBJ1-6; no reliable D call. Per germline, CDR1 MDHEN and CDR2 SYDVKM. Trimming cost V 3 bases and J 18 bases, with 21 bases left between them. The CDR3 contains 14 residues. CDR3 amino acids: CASSFGGRLWVPHF. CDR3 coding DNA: TGTGCCAGCAGTTTCGGCGGGCGCCTTTGGGTTCCCCACTTT.

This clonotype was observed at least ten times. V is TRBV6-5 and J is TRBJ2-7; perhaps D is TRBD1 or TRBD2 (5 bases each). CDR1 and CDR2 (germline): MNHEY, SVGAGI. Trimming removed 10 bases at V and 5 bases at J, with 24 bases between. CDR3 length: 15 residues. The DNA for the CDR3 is TGTGCCACCGCGGTTCAAATGGGACGGGCACACGAGCAGTACTTC. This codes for CATAVQMGRAHEQYF.

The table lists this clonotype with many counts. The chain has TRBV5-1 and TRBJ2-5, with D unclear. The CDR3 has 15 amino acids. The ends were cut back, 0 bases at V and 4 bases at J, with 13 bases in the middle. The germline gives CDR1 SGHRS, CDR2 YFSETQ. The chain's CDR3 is CASSLGGRAGETQYF. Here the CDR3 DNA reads TGCGCCAGCAGCTTGGGCGGTAGGGCAGGAGAGACCCAGTACTTC.

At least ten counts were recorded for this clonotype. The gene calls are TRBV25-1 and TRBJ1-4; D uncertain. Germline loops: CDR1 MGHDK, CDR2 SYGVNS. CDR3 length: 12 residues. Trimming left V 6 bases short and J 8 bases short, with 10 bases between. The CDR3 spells CASSHETEKLFF. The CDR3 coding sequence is TGTGCCAGCAGCCACGAGACGGAAAAACTGTTTTTT.

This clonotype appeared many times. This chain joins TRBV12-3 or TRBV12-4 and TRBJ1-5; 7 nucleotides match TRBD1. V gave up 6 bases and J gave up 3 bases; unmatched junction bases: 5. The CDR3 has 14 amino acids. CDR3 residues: CASSPDRVNQPQHF. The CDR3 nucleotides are TGTGCCAGCAGCCCCGACAGGGTCAATCAGCCCCAGCATTTT.

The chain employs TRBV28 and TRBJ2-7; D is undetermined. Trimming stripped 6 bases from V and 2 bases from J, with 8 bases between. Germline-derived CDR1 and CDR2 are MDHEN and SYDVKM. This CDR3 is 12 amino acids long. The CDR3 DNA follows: TGTGCCAGCAGCGACGGTACCTACGAGCAGTACTTC. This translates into CASSDGTYEQYF. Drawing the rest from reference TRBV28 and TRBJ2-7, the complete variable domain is DVKVTQSSRYLVKRTGEKVFLECVQDMDHENMFWYRQDPGLGLRLIYFSYDVKMKEKGDIPEGYSVSREKKERFSLILESASTNQTSMYLCASSDGTYEQYFGPGTRLTVT.

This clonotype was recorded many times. This chain's CDR3 is CASSHRGNYGYTF. DNA for the CDR3: TGTGCCAGCAGCCACAGGGGGAACTATGGCTACACCTTC. The V call is TRBV3-1, the J call TRBJ1-2; TRBD1 matches 7 bases. The CDR3 has 13 residues. The V and J ends lost 3 bases and 2 bases, in that order; junction bases with no gene match: 0. The V gene's germline CDR1 is LGHDT and CDR2 YNNKEL (reference sequence).

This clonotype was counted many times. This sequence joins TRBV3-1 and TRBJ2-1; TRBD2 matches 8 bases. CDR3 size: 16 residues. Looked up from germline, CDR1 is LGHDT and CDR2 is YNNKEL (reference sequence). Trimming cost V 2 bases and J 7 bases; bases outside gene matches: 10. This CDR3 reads CASSQKMAGGRNEQFF. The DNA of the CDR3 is TGTGCCAGCAGCCAAAAGATGGCGGGAGGAAGGAATGAGCAGTTCTTC.

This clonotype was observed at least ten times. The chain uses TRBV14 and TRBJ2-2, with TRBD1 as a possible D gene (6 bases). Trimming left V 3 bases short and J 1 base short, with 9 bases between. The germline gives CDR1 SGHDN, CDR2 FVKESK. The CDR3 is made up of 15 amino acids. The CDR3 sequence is CASSHSGQNTGELFF. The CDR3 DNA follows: TGTGCCAGCAGCCACTCGGGACAGAACACCGGGGAGCTGTTTTTT. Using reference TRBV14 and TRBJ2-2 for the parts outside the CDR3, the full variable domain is EAGVTQFPSHSVIEKGQTVTLRCDPISGHDNLYWYRRVMGKEIKFLLHFVKESKQDESGMPNNRFLAERTGGTYSTLKVQPAELEDSGVYFCASSHSGQNTGELFFGEGSRLTVL.

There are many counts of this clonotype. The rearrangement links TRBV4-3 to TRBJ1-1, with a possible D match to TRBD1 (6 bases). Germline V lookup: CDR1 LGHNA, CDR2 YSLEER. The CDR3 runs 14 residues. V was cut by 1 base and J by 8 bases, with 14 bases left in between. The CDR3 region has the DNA TGCGCCAGCAGCCAAGTATGGGGGGCTCCGGAAGCTTTCTTT. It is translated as CASSQVWGAPEAFF.

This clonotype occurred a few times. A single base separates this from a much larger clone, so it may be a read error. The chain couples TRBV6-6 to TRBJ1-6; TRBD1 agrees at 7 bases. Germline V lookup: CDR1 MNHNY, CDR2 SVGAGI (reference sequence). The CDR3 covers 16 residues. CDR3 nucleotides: TGTGCCAGCAGTCCTTCCGCCGGGACAGTTGGTTCACCCCTCCCCTTT. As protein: CASSPSAGTVGSPLPF.

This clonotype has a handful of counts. As DNA, the CDR3 is TGCAGTGCTAGGAAGCACTTCTTTCGGGAAAAACTGTTTTTT. It encodes CSARKHFFREKLFF. The chain has TRBV20-1 and TRBJ1-4, with no clear D. There are 14 residues in the CDR3. Trimming took 3 bases from V and 8 from J, leaving 16 bases between them. The germline gives CDR1 DFQATT, CDR2 SNEGSKA (reference sequence).

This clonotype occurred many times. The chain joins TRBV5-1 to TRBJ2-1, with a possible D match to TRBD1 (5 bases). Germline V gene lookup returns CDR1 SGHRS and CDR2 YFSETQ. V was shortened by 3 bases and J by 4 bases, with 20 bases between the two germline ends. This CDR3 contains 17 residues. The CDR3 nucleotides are TGCGCCAGCAGCTCCGACAGTATAGTCCCGTTTTACAATGAGCAGTTCTTC. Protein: CASSSDSIVPFYNEQFF.

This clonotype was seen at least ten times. CDR3 loop: CSARGRRFAYNEQFF. In nucleotides, the CDR3 is TGCAGTGCTAGAGGAAGGAGGTTCGCCTACAATGAGCAGTTCTTC. The chain employs TRBV20-1 and TRBJ2-1, with D possibly TRBD2 on 5 matching bases. CDR3 size: 15 residues. Germline V CDR1 and CDR2: DFQATT, SNEGSKA (reference sequence). Deletions cut 1 base from V and 2 bases from J, with 12 bases between.

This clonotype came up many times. CDR3 DNA sequence: TGTGCCAGCACCAGAAGCGGGACGGCTAAGGGCTACACCTTC. Amino acids: CASTRSGTAKGYTF. The rearrangement links TRBV28 to TRBJ1-2; D is possibly TRBD1 (5 bases). Trimming stripped 7 bases from V and 8 bases from J, with 20 bases between. In germline, CDR1 is MDHEN, CDR2 SYDVKM. The CDR3 totals 14 residues.

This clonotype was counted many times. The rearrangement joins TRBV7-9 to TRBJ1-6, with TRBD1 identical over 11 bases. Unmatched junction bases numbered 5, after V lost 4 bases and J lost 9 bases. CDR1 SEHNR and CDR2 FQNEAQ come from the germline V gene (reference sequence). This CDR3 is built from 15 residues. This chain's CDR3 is CASSSGQGASSPLHF. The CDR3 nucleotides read TGTGCCAGCAGCTCCGGACAGGGGGCGAGTTCACCCCTCCACTTT.

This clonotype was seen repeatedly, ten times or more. This CDR3 reads CASTSGQGVGYGYTF. CDR3 coding DNA: TGTGCCAGCACATCTGGGCAGGGCGTGGGCTATGGCTACACCTTC. This chain uses TRBV7-6 with TRBJ1-2, with D tentatively TRBD1 (5 bases). Germline V gene lookup returns CDR1 SGHVS and CDR2 FNYEAQ. V was cut by 7 bases and J by 4 bases, with 19 bases left in between. The CDR3 is 15 amino acids.

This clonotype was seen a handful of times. CDR3 in amino acids: CASSLAPPTAGAHIQYF. In nucleotides, the CDR3 is TGTGCCAGCAGCTTAGCCCCCCCAACCGCGGGGGCCCACATTCAGTACTTC. The rearrangement joins TRBV11-1 to TRBJ2-4, with D perhaps matching TRBD2 (7 bases). The CDR3 has 17 residues. From germline, CDR1 is SGHAT and CDR2 FQDESV (reference sequence). Deletions cut 0 bases from V and 8 bases from J, with 20 bases between.

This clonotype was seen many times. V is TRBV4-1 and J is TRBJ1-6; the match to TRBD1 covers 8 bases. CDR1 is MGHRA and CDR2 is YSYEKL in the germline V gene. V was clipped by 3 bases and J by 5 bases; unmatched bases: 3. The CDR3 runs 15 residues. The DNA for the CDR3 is TGCGCCAGCAGCCACGAGGACAGGGATAATTCACCCCTCCACTTT. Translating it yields CASSHEDRDNSPLHF.

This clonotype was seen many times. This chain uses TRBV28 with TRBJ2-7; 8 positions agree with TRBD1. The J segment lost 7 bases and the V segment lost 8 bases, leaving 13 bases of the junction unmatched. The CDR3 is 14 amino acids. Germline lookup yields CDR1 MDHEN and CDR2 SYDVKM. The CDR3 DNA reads TGTGCCAGCCGTGTGGGGCAGGGGGCGCGAGAGCAGTACTTC. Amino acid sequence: CASRVGQGAREQYF.

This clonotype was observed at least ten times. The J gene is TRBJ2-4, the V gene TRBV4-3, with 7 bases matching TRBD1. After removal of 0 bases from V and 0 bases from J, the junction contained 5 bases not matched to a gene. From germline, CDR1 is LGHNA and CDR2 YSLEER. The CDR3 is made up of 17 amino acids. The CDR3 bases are TGCGCCAGCAGCCAAGAGGGACAGCAACTAGCCAAAAACATTCAGTACTTC. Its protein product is CASSQEGQQLAKNIQYF.

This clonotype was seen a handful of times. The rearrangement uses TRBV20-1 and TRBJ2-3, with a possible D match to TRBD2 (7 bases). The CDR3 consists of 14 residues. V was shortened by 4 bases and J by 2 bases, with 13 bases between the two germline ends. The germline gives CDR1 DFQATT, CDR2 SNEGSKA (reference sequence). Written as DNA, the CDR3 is TGCAGTGCTATGCGGGGGCGGGTCACAGATACGCAGTATTTT. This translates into CSAMRGRVTDTQYF.

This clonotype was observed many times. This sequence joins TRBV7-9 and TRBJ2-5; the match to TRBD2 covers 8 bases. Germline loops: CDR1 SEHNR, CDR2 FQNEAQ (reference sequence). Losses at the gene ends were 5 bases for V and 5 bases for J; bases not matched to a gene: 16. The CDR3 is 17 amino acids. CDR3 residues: CASSLGTSKTSGETQYF. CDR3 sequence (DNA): TGTGCCAGCAGCCTCGGGACTAGTAAGACAAGTGGGGAGACCCAGTACTTC. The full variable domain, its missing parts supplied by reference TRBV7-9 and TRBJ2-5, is DTGVSQNPRHKITKRGQNVTFRCDPISEHNRLYWYRQTLGQGPEFLTYFQNEAQLEKSRLLSDRFSAERPKGSFSTLEIQRTEQGDSAMYLCASSLGTSKTSGETQYFGPGTRLLVL.

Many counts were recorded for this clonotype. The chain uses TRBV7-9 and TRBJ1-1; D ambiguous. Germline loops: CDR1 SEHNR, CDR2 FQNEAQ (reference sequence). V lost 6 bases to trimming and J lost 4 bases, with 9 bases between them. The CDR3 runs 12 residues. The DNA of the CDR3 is TGTGCCAGCAGTCAATCGGGCACTGAAGCTTTCTTT. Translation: CASSQSGTEAFF.